Here is one T cell receptor (beta chain) with its context. The clone's antigen remains unknown. The record has no base qualities; no much larger clone is one base away. Between the V and J ends, shortened by 6 bases and 1 base respectively, the junction contains 12 bases. There are 14 amino acids in the CDR3, from cysteine to phenylalanine inclusive. Only the CDR3 portion is preserved as DNA: 42 bases, with reading frame beginning at the first base. The germline V gene encodes CDR1 SGHRS and CDR2 YFSETQ. This record comes from a study of blood T cell repertoires in COVID-19 (dated by TCRdb to 2019 to 2021). Notes on the research overall: The collaborator samples originated in the United States, Italy and Spain and spanned the acute and convalescent phases of COVID-19. The prospective study material was composed of cDNA or gDNA derived from T cells, B-cell-depleted T cells, or PBMCs. The dataset comprised deeply sampled blood TCRbeta repertoires from subjects exposed to, actively infected with, or recovered from COVID-19. The repertoires were released in a freely available public database meant as a resource for research on the immune response to SARS-CoV-2. The samples were drawn from two sources: the first 160 participants of the ongoing ImmuneRACE study, and fewer than 1,500 subjects contributed by 6 global collaborators. The sample metadata nearly always contained a de-identified subject ID, COVID-19 status, age in years and sex. Where HLA class I and class II types were available, the types were taken from metadata supplied by the sample provider, not from assay-based typing.

At one collaborating source in Seattle, patients were enrolled during active infection and were followed longitudinally through the course of disease. The collaborating institutions used their own protocols to collect whole blood in K2EDTA tubes. Collaborator samples were shipped for TCRbeta analysis as frozen whole blood, isolated PBMCs, or DNA extracted from either sample type. What the research found in general, with its limitations: How much clinical and demographic metadata was included differed by source and by participant, and the metadata was provided uncurated.

The immunoSEQ Assay, a bias-controlled multiplex PCR, was used to amplify TCRbeta CDR3 regions from genomic DNA. The original pipeline was this. The number of nucleated cells in each sample was estimated from the amplification of reference gene primers within the assay. Sequence reads were collapsed and filtered to measure the absolute abundance of every unique TCRbeta CDR3 rearrangement. For each sample, productive Simpson clonality was calculated by taking the square root of Simpson's diversity index across productive rearrangements. The table was pulled from immuneACCESS by TCRdb, which kept in-frame rearrangements only. Such tables lose some clones; where checked, under half of the loss comes from unresolved V genes, and the rest has no known cause. Clone size and the V and J calls come from that table; the DNA yielded D and trimming. The sample profile shows 200,000 to 250,000 clones; around 80% of them were found once. The ten largest clones capture over 6% of the sample.

This sequence was found in a woman of 80 years or more with COVID-19, enrolled during active disease. The sequenced sample consisted of peripheral blood. The V and J segments used are TRBV5-1 and TRBJ2-3, and TRBD1 may be the D gene, going by 7 matching bases. The DNA sequence follows: TGCGCCAGCAACACAGGGGAGGGCACAGATACGCAGTATTTT. The resulting protein is CASNTGEGTDTQYF.